Listed below are T cell receptor beta chains from one sample, sequenced in a study of beta chain features in type 1 diabetes. The table came from immunoSEQ multiplex PCR; TCRdb's copy has only in-frame clones and leaves some out. The sample has tens of thousands of clones, around a third seen once. The source material was stem cell memory CD4+ T cells from blood. The receptors were sampled from a young woman in good health. CDR3s include the opening cysteine and the closing phenylalanine or tryptophan. D genes are given only for firm matches. Clone size is shown for a subset of rows, as once, few, many or a class of expanded clone.

D gene	V gene	J gene	clone size	CDR3 DNA	CDR3 protein
TRBD2	TRBV29-1	TRBJ2-5	.	TGCAGCGTTGGACTAGCGGGCGTCCAAGAGACCCAGTACTTC	CSVGLAGVQETQYF
TRBD1	TRBV5-5	TRBJ2-4	.	TGTGCCAGCAGGGCCACAGGGGGAAACATTCAGTACTTC	CASRATGGNIQYF
.	TRBV29-1	TRBJ2-2	.	TGCAGCGTTGTCGGGGGGCTAACGAACACCGGGGAGCTGTTTTTT	CSVVGGLTNTGELFF
.	TRBV4-1	TRBJ1-1	once	TGCGCCAGCAGCCAATCCTTGACGGGGATCACTGAAGCTTTCTTT	CASSQSLTGITEAFF
TRBD2	TRBV6-6	TRBJ2-5	few	TGTGCCAGCGGAGGAGGGGCGGGGGTCCTAGAGACCCAGTACTTC	CASGGGAGVLETQYF
.	TRBV5-6	TRBJ1-2	.	TGTGCCAGCAGCACGGACAACTTTGGCTACACCTTC	CASSTDNFGYTF
.	TRBV21-1	TRBJ2-1	.	TGTGCCAGCAGCAAAGAGAAACTAGGCTGCCATGAGCAGTTCTTC	CASSKEKLGCHEQFF
.	TRBV30	TRBJ2-3	many	TGTGCCTGGAGTGTTGGCGGAAACACAGATACGCAGTATTTT	CAWSVGGNTDTQYF
TRBD2	TRBV18	TRBJ2-3	few	TGTGCCAGCTCGCTAGCGGTCGACACAGATACGCAGTATTTT	CASSLAVDTDTQYF
.	TRBV6-5	TRBJ2-6	.	TGTGCCAGCAGTTACGGAGGGGCTGGGGCCAACGTCCTGACTTTC	CASSYGGAGANVLTF
.	TRBV9	TRBJ2-2	.	TGTGCCAGCAGCCTACGGGTCGGGGAGCTGTTTTTT	CASSLRVGELFF
TRBD1	TRBV6-6	TRBJ1-5	.	TGTGCCAGCAGAAGGGGGCGGAATCAGCCCCAGCATTTT	CASRRGRNQPQHF
.	TRBV30	TRBJ1-1	few	TGTGCCTGGAGTCCTTGGGTGGGGGCTGGAACTGAAGCTTTCTTT	CAWSPWVGAGTEAFF
.	TRBV5-1	TRBJ2-2	few	TGCGCCAGCAGCTTGGGTGATGGCCCAAAGGAGCTGTTTTTT	CASSLGDGPKELFF
TRBD2	TRBV29-1	TRBJ2-3	.	TGCAGCGTTGAAGGACTAGCGGGAGGGCGAGATACGCAGTATTTT	CSVEGLAGGRDTQYF
TRBD2	TRBV5-1	TRBJ2-5	.	TGCGCCAGCAGCTTGGGGAGCGGGGGCGAGGAGGAGACCCAGTACTTC	CASSLGSGGEEETQYF
.	TRBV7-9	TRBJ1-4	few	TGTGCCAGCAGCTTAGCGGGCAGTGAAAAACTGTTTTTT	CASSLAGSEKLFF
.	TRBV10-3	TRBJ2-7	.	TGTGCCATCAAGGGTCAGGGTTCCTACGAGCAGTACTTC	CAIKGQGSYEQYF
.	TRBV5-1	TRBJ2-1	.	TGCGCCAGCAGCTTTACGGGAGTTAAGGAGCATGAGCAGTTCTTC	CASSFTGVKEHEQFF
TRBD1	TRBV7-2	TRBJ2-7	few	TGTGCCAGCAGCCCACGACAGGGTTATGGCTCCTACGAGCAGTACTTC	CASSPRQGYGSYEQYF
.	TRBV9	TRBJ2-1	.	TGTGCCAGCAGCCAGGGAGGAAACAATGAGCAGTTCTTC	CASSQGGNNEQFF
TRBD1	TRBV5-1	TRBJ2-7	few	TGCGCCAGCAGCCCTGGACAGGTAGATGGGGAGCAGTACTTC	CASSPGQVDGEQYF
TRBD1	TRBV28	TRBJ1-5	few	TGTGCCAGCAGTTCCGCCGGGACAGGCAATCAGCCCCAGCATTTT	CASSSAGTGNQPQHF
TRBD1	TRBV10-3	TRBJ1-5	few	TGTGCCATCAGTGGGGACAGGGAACAGCCCCAGCATTTT	CAISGDREQPQHF
.	TRBV11-2	TRBJ1-5	.	TGTGCCAGCAGCCCCTCATTGGGCCAGCCCCAGCATTTT	CASSPSLGQPQHF
.	TRBV2	TRBJ2-3	.	TGTGCCAGTATCTGGACAGCCACAGATACGCAGTATTTT	CASIWTATDTQYF
.	TRBV18	TRBJ2-2	.	TGTGCCAGCTCACCAGACAGGCCCGCGAACACCGGGGAGCTGTTTTTT	CASSPDRPANTGELFF
TRBD1	TRBV10-3	TRBJ1-2	few	TGTGCCTCACGGGACAGGGCGGTCTATGGCTACACCTTC	CASRDRAVYGYTF
.	TRBV7-2	TRBJ2-1	few	TGTGCCAGCAACTTACAGGGTGTCGATGAGCAGTTCTTC	CASNLQGVDEQFF
.	TRBV5-1	TRBJ2-1	few	TGCGCCAGCAGACAACTGGACACTGGCTCCTACAATGAGCAGTTCTTC	CASRQLDTGSYNEQFF
TRBD2	TRBV11-2	TRBJ2-1	few	TGTGCCAGCAGCTTAGGGAGACTAGCGGGGGGGAATGAGCAGTTCTTC	CASSLGRLAGGNEQFF
TRBD1	TRBV2	TRBJ2-5	.	TGTGCCAGCAGGGCCGGGACAGCCCAAGAGACCCAGTACTTC	CASRAGTAQETQYF
TRBD1	TRBV29-1	TRBJ2-1	.	TGCAGCGTCGGACAGGGGGTGAGAGATGAGCAGTTCTTC	CSVGQGVRDEQFF
TRBD1	TRBV4-3	TRBJ1-2	.	TGCGCCAGCAGCCCTCAGGGGGCGGCTGACTATGGCTACACCTTC	CASSPQGAADYGYTF